The 8 T cell receptor beta chains below come from one sample, sequenced in a study of identifying expanded T cells in peripheral blood. Only in-frame clones appear in the TCRdb table, and some are missing; sequencing was by immunoSEQ multiplex PCR. The sample contains around 76,000 clones, around 90% of which appear only once. Sequenced material: blood. Receptors originate from a person aged 18 to 75 in good health.

The chain employs TRBV5-4 and TRBJ1-1, with D possibly matching TRBD1 (6 bases). Germline-derived CDR1 and CDR2 are SGHNT and YYREEE (reference sequence). Deletions cut 4 bases from V and 0 bases from J, with 13 bases between. The CDR3 runs 15 residues. Here the CDR3 reads CASSLPTGMNTEAFF. For the CDR3, the DNA is TGTGCCAGCAGCCTCCCAACAGGGATGAACACTGAAGCTTTCTTT.

The rearrangement links TRBV5-1 to TRBJ1-2; 7 bases are a match to TRBD1. CDR3 length: 15 amino acids. CDR1 is SGHRS, CDR2 YFSETQ, per germline. The V and J ends lost 2 bases and 0 bases, in that order; junction bases with no gene match: 4. The CDR3 loop reads CASSLGTEANYGYTF. DNA for the CDR3: TGCGCCAGCAGCTTAGGGACAGAAGCTAACTATGGCTACACCTTC. Full variable domain (missing parts from reference TRBV5-1 and TRBJ1-2): KAGVTQTPRYLIKTRGQQVTLSCSPISGHRSVSWYQQTPGQGLQFLFEYFSETQRNKGNFPGRFSGRQFSNSRSEMNVSTLELGDSALYLCASSLGTEANYGYTFGSGTRLTVV.

The J gene is TRBJ2-1, the V gene TRBV27; weak D call: TRBD2 (5 bases). The CDR3 covers 11 residues. With 5 bases removed from V and 10 bases from J, the gap between germline ends came to 9 bases. Germline V gene data show CDR1 as MNHEY and CDR2 as SMNVEV (reference sequence). CDR3 sequence (DNA): TGTGCCAGCAGTCTTAGGGAGGAGCAGTTCTTC. Translating gives CASSLREEQFF.

The chain uses TRBV28 and TRBJ2-1; 13 positions match TRBD2. This CDR3 contains 15 residues. The ends lost 4 bases at V and 6 bases at J; junction bases unmatched: 3. The V gene's germline CDR1 is MDHEN and CDR2 SYDVKM. DNA for the CDR3: TGTGCCAGCAGTTCCGGACTAGCGGGAGTCAATGAGCAGTTCTTC. Translated: CASSSGLAGVNEQFF.

In this sample, this clone turned up once. The sample contains more than one DNA sequence encoding this CDR3. This chain connects TRBV7-8 to TRBJ2-5, with TRBD2 matching over 10 bases. Germline V lookup: CDR1 SGHVS, CDR2 FQNEAQ. CDR3 length: 15 amino acids. V dropped 2 bases and J dropped 2; count of bases not matched to a gene: 2. CDR3 residues: CASSLLAGVQETQYF. The CDR3 bases are TGTGCCAGCAGCTTACTAGCGGGAGTGCAAGAGACCCAGTACTTC.

The V gene is TRBV21-1, the J gene TRBJ2-1; the DNA was not compared with TRBD2, the D call given in the table. TRBV21-1 is listed as a pseudogene. This CDR3 spans 14 amino acids. This chain's CDR3 is CASNTGLEVSEQFF. The CDR3 region has the DNA TGTGCCAGCAACACAGGACTAGAGGTGAGTGAGCAGTTCTTC.

The CDR3, as DNA: TGTGCCAGCAGCTTCAGTATCTACGAGCAGTACTTC. This encodes CASSFSIYEQYF. V is TRBV11-2 and J is TRBJ2-7; D gene unclear. CDR3 size: 12 residues. Between the trimmed V and J ends, which lost 3 bases and 3 bases, there was a span of 6 bases. The germline V gene has CDR1 SGHAT and CDR2 FQNNGV.

This chain joins TRBV7-3 and TRBJ2-6, with D unclear. The germline V gene has CDR1 SGHTA and CDR2 FQGTGA. V was clipped by 2 bases and J by 1 base, with 6 bases between them. CDR3 length: 15 residues. CDR3 protein: CASSLFGSGANVLTF. The CDR3 DNA is TGTGCCAGCAGCTTATTCGGGTCTGGGGCCAACGTCCTGACTTTC.